This T cell receptor beta chain is from a study of blood T cell repertoires in COVID-19. At the level of the study: Sources were T cells, B-cell-depleted T cells, or PBMCs; the material itself was cDNA or gDNA.

The germline V and J ends were trimmed by 3 bases and 0 bases, with 6 bases remaining between them. The length of the CDR3 is 14 residues. The V gene's germline CDR1 is MRHNA and CDR2 SNTAGT. Authors' analysis steps: Estimated nucleated cell counts came from reference gene primer amplification. Generated by immunoSEQ multiplex PCR, the TCRdb table keeps only in-frame clones and is missing some. V and J calls and clone size are those listed in that table; D and trimming were worked out from the DNA. The data show 150,000 to 200,000 clones, about 82% seen once. This sequence was found in a woman younger than 45 who had recovered from COVID-19. Sequenced sample: PBMCs or T cells enriched from blood (not recorded which). The chain joins TRBV6-4 to TRBJ2-1; D might be TRBD1 (6 bases). The CDR3 DNA reads as TGTGCCAGCAGTGAGGACAGCTCCTACAATGAGCAGTTCTTC. It encodes CASSEDSSYNEQFF.